This T cell receptor (beta chain) is from a study of blood T cell repertoires in COVID-19. CDR3 size: 15 residues. Germline-derived CDR1 and CDR2 are SQVTM and ANQGSEA. V was clipped by 1 base and J by 4 bases, with 15 bases between them. TCRdb's table, derived via immunoSEQ multiplex PCR, lists solely in-frame clones and lacks some. The sample lists around 190,000 clones; about 80% were seen once. This clonotype was sampled from a woman in her sixties with COVID-19, enrolled during active disease. This chain links TRBV29-1 with TRBJ2-3; D may be TRBD2 (5 bases). Sequencing was carried out using peripheral blood. Here the CDR3 reads CSVEGPGIPPDTQYF. DNA of the CDR3: TGCAGCGTTGAAGGCCCCGGGATCCCACCAGATACGCAGTATTTT.